Here is one T cell receptor (beta chain) with its context. Its antigen is currently unknown. Described time point: neoterminal ileum biopsy at postoperative endoscopy, about 6 months after surgery. Eligibility required adulthood, ileal or ileocolonic Crohn's disease and indicated ileocolonic resection. Profiling relied on immunoSEQ multiplex PCR, and the TCRdb table lists in-frame clones only, not all of them. Found here are about 13,000 clones, roughly 80% of them singletons; the top ten hold about 15%. This entry is derived from a study of T cell repertoires in ileal Crohn's disease. Study summary: At surgery, around 40% of patients smoked, with median disease duration 7.9 years.

V shed 6 bases and J shed 3 bases, with 14 bases lying between them. Germline CDR1 and CDR2: SNHLY and FYNNEI. This CDR3 region has 14 residues. Whole-study findings and limits: Every patient over 26.8% clonality showed endoscopic recurrence. The median delay to postoperative endoscopy was 5.5 to 8.5 months.

This clonotype originated in an adult with Crohn's disease. Sample: ileal tissue. The chain combines TRBV2 with TRBJ1-1; D unresolved. CDR3 residues: CASSRELGDTEAFF. CDR3 in DNA: TGTGCCAGCAGCCGGGAACTTGGGGACACTGAAGCTTTCTTT.